This T cell receptor (beta chain) was identified during a study of T cell responses to AZD1222 COVID-19 vaccine. TCRdb keeps only in-frame clones here, not all; method: immunoSEQ multiplex PCR. The table has more than 90,000 clones, 88% seen once. Germline V gene sequence: CDR1 MGHRA, CDR2 YSYEKL. V was trimmed by 0 bases and J by 6 bases, leaving 14 bases between them. This CDR3 comprises 15 residues. Sequencing was performed on peripheral blood, taken 28 days after the second AZD1222 dose. This sequence was found in an adult who received the AZD1222 COVID-19 vaccine. The genes are TRBV4-1 and TRBJ1-2; unclear D gene. The CDR3 region is CASSQDAGPKNGYTF. The CDR3 bases are TGCGCCAGCAGCCAAGATGCGGGCCCCAAGAATGGCTACACCTTC.